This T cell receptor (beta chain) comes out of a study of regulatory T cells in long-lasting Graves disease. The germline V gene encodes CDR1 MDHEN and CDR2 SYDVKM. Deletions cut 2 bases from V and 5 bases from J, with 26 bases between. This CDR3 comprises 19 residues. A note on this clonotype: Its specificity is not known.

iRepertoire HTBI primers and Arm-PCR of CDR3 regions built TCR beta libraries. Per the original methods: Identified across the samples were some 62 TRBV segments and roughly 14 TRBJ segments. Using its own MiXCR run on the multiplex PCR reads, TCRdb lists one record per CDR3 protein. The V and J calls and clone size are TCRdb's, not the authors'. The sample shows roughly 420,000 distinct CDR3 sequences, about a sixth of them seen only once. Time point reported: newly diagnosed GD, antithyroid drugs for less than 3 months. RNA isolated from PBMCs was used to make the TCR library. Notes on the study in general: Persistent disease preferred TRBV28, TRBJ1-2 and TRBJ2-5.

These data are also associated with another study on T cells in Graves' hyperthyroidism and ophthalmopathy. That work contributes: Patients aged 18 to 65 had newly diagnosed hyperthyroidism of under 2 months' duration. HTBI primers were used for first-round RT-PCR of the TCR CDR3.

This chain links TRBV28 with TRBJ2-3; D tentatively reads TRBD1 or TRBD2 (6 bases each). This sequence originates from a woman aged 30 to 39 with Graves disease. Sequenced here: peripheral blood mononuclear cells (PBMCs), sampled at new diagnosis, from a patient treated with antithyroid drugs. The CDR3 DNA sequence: TGTGCCAGCAGTTTAACTAGCCCTGGGGACACCGGCGGCGGAGATACGCAGTATTTT. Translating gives CASSLTSPGDTGGGDTQYF.